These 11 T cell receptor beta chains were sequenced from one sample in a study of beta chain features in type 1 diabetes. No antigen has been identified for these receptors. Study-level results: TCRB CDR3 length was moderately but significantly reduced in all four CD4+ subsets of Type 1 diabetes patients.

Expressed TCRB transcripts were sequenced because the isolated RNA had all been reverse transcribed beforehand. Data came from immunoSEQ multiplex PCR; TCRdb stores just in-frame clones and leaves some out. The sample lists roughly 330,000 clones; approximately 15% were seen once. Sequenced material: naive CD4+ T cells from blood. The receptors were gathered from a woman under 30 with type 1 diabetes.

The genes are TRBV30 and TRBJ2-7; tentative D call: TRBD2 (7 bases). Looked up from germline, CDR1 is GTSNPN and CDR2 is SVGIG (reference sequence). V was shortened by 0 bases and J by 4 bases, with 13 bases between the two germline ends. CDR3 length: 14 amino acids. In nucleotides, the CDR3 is TGTGCCTGGAGTGTAGGGGGGGTCTCGTACGAGCAGTACTTC. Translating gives CAWSVGGVSYEQYF.

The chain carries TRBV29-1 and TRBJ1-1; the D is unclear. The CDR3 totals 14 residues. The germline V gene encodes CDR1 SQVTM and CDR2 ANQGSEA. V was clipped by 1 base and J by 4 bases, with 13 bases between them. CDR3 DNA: TGCAGCGTTGAAGTGACAATTCATGGCACTGAAGCTTTCTTT. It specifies CSVEVTIHGTEAFF.

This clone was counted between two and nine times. CDR3 sequence reads: CASSSRSAGTQETQYF. The CDR3 DNA sequence: TGTGCCAGCAGCTCACGATCCGCCGGGACTCAAGAGACCCAGTACTTC. The rearrangement joins TRBV7-9 to TRBJ2-5; perhaps TRBD2 as D (6 bases). The CDR3 covers 16 residues. V dropped 4 bases and J dropped 2 bases, with 17 bases sitting between them. Germline CDR1 is SEHNR and CDR2 is FQNEAQ (reference sequence).

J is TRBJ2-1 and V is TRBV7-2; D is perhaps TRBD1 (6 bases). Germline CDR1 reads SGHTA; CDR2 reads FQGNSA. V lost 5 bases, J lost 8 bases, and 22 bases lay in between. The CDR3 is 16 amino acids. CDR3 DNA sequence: TGTGCCAGCAGCCTGCGCCGGGACAAGGTTCTCGATGAGCAGTTCTTC. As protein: CASSLRRDKVLDEQFF. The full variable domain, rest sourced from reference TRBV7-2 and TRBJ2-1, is GAGVSQSPSNKVTEKGKDVELRCDPISGHTALYWYRQSLGQGLEFLIYFQGNSAPDKSGLPSDRFSAERTGGSVSTLTIQRTQQEDSAVYLCASSLRRDKVLDEQFFGPGTRLTVL.

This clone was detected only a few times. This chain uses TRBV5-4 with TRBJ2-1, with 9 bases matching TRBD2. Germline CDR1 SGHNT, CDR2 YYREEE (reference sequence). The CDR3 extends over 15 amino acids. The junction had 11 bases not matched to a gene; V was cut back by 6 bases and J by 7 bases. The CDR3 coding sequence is TGTGCCAGCATCAAACCGGGACTAGCACAAAATGAGCAGTTCTTC. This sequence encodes CASIKPGLAQNEQFF. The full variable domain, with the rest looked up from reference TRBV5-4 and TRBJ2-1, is ETGVTQSPTHLIKTRGQQVTLRCSSQSGHNTVSWYQQALGQGPQFIFQYYREEENGRGNFPPRFSGLQFPNYSSELNVNALELDDSALYLCASIKPGLAQNEQFFGPGTRLTVL.

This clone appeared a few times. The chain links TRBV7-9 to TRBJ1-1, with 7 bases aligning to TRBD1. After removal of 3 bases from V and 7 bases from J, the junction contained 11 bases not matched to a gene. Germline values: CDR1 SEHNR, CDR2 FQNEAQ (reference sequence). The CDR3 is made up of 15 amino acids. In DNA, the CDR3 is TGTGCCAGCAGCTTCGGAGACAGGGCTTTAGGTGAAGCTTTCTTT. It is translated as CASSFGDRALGEAFF.

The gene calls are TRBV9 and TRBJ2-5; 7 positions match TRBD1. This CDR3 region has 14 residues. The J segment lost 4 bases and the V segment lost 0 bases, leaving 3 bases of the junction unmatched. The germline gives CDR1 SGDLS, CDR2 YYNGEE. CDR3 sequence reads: CASSVVSGGETQYF. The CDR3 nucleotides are TGTGCCAGCAGCGTAGTCTCAGGGGGAGAGACCCAGTACTTC.

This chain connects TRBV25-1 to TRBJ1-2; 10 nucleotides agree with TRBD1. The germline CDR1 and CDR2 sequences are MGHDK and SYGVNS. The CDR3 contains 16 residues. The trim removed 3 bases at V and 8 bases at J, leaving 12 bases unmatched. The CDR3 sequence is CASSEPGTGESGGYTF. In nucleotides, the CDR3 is TGTGCCAGCAGTGAGCCCGGGACAGGGGAGTCAGGGGGCTACACCTTC.

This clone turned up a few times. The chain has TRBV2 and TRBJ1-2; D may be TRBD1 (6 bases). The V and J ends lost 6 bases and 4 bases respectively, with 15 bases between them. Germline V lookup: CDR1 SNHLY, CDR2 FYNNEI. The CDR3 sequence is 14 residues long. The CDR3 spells CASRAQGGGYGYTF. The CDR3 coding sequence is TGTGCCAGCAGAGCACAGGGCGGAGGCTATGGCTACACCTTC.

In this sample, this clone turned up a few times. CDR3 region: CASSFFAVDTQYF. The CDR3, as DNA: TGTGCCAGCAGCTTTTTCGCGGTGGATACGCAGTATTTT. V gene TRBV5-4 combines with J gene TRBJ2-3; D call uncertain. CDR1 is SGHNT and CDR2 is YYREEE in the germline V gene (reference sequence). The ends were cut back, 2 bases at V and 6 bases at J, with 10 bases in the middle. The CDR3 is 13 amino acids.

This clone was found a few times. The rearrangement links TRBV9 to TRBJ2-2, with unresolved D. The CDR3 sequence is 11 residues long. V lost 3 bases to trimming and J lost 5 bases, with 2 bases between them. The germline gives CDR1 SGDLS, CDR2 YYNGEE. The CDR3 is CASSATGELFF. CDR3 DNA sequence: TGTGCCAGCAGCGCGACCGGGGAGCTGTTTTTT. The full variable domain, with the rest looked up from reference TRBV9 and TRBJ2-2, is DSGVTQTPKHLITATGQRVTLRCSPRSGDLSVYWYQQSLDQGLQFLIQYYNGEERAKGNILERFSAQQFPDLHSELNLSSLELGDSALYFCASSATGELFFGEGSRLTVL.